This T cell receptor beta chain is from a study of control samples from healthy donors and cancer patients. The CDR3 sequence is 15 residues long. Trimming removed 3 bases from V and 0 bases from J, with 10 bases in between. CDR1 and CDR2 (germline): KGHSH, LQKENI. In its sample, this clone was seen once. TCRdb's copy holds only in-frame clones and misses some; the assay was immunoSEQ multiplex PCR. The data hold over 100,000 clones, with about 90% observed a single time. This rearrangement joins TRBV18 to TRBJ2-3; no clear D gene. Sequencing was performed on blood. This receptor was taken from a woman between 45 and 65 years old in good health. CDR3 nucleotide sequence: TGTGCCAGCTCACCGGGTGCGGCTAGCACAGATACGCAGTATTTT. This translates into CASSPGAASTDTQYF.